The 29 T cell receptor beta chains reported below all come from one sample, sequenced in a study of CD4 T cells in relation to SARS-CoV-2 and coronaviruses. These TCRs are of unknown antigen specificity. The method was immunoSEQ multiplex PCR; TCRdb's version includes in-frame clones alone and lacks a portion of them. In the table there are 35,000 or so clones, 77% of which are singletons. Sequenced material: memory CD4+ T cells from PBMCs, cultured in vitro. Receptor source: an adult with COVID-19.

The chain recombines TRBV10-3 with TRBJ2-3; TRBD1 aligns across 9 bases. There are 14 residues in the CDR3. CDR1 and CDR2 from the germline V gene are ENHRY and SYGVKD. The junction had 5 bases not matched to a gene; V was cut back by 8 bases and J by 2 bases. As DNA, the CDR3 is TGTGCCATCCACCGGGACAGGGCCACAGATACGCAGTATTTT. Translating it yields CAIHRDRATDTQYF.

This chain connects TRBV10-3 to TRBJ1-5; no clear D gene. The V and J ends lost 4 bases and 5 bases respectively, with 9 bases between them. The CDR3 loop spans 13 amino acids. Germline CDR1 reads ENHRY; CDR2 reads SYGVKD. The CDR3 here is CAISGTSDQPQHF. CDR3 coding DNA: TGTGCCATCAGTGGGACCAGTGATCAGCCCCAGCATTTT.

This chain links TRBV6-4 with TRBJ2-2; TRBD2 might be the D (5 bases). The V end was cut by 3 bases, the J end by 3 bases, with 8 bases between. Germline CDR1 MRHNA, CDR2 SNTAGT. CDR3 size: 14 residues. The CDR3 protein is CASSEREYTGELFF. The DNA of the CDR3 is TGTGCCAGCAGTGAGAGGGAATACACCGGGGAGCTGTTTTTT.

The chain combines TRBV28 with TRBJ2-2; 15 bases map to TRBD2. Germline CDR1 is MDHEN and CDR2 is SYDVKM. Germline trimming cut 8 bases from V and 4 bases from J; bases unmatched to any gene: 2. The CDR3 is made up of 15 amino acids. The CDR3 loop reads CASAGLAGGTGELFF. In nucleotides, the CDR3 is TGTGCCAGCGCGGGACTAGCGGGAGGCACCGGGGAGCTGTTTTTT.

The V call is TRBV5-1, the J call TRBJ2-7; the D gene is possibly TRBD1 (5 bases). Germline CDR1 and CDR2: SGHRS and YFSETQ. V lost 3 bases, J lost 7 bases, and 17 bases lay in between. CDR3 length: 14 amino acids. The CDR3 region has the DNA TGCGCCAGCAGCTCCGGAACAGGATTAGAGGAGCAGTACTTC. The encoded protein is CASSSGTGLEEQYF.

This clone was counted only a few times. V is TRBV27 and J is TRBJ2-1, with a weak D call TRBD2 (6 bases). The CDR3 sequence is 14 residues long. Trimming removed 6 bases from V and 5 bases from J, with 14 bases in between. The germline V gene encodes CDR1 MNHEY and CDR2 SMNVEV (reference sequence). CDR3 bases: TGTGCCAGCAGACCCGGGACTGTACACAATGAGCAGTTCTTC. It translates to CASRPGTVHNEQFF.

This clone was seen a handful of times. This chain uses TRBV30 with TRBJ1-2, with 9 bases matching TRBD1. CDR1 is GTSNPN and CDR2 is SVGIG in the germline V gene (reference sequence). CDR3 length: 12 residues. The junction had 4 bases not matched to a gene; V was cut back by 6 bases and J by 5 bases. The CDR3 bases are TGTGCCTGCGGGGACAGGGTTTATGGCTACACCTTC. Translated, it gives CACGDRVYGYTF.

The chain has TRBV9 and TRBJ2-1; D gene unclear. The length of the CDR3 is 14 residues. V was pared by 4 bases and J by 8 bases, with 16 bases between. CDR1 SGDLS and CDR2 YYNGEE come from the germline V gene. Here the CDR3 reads CASSPTRLSDEQFF. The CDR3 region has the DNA TGTGCCAGCAGCCCGACGAGATTATCGGATGAGCAGTTCTTC.

The CDR3 sequence: CASSQNPMGAGHGYTF. The CDR3 DNA sequence: TGTGCCAGCAGCCAAAACCCGATGGGGGCGGGACATGGCTACACCTTC. V is TRBV3-1 (or the pseudogene TRBV3-2) and J is TRBJ1-2; perhaps TRBD1 as D (6 bases). The CDR3 consists of 16 residues. Per the germline V gene, CDR1 is LGHDT and CDR2 is YNNKEL (reference sequence). Deletions cut 2 bases from V and 6 bases from J, with 19 bases between.

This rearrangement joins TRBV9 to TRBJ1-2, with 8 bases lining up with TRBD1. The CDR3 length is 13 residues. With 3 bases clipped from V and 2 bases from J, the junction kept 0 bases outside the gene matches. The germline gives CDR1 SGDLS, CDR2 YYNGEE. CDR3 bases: TGTGCCAGCAGCGGGGACAGGAACTATGGCTACACCTTC. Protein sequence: CASSGDRNYGYTF.

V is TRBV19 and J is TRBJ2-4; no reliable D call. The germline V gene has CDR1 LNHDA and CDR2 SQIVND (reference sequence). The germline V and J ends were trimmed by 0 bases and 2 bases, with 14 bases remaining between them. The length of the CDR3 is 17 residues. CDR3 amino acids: CASSIDLAVPPKNIQYF. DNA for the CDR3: TGTGCCAGTAGTATAGATCTCGCGGTTCCTCCCAAAAACATTCAGTACTTC.

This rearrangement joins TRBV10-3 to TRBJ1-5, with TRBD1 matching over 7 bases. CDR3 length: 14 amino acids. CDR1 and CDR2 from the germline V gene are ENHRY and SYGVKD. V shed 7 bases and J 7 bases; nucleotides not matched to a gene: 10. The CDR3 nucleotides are TGTGCCATCAACCGACAGGGAGGCGCCCAGCCCCAGCATTTT. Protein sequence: CAINRQGGAQPQHF.

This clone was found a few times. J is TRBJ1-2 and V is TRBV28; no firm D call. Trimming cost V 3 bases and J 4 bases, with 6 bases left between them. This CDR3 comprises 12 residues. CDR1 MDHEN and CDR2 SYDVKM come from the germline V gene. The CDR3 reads CASSFQSYGYTF. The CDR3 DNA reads TGTGCCAGCAGTTTTCAGTCCTATGGCTACACCTTC.

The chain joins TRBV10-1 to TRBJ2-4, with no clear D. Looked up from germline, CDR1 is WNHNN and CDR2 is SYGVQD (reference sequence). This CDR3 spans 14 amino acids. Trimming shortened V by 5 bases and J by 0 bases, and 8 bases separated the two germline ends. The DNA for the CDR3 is TGCGCCAGCAGTTGGCGGCCAGCCAAAAACATTCAGTACTTC. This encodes CASSWRPAKNIQYF.

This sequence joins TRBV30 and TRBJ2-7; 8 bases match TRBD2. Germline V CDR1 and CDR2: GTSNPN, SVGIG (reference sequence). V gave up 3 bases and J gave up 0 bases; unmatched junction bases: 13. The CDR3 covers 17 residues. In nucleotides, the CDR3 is TGTGCCTGGAGCCGGGGTTTGACAGCGGGAGCCTCCTACGAGCAGTACTTC. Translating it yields CAWSRGLTAGASYEQYF.

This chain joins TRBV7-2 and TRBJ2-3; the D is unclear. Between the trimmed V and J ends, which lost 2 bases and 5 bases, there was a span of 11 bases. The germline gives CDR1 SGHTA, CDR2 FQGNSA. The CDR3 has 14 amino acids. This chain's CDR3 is CASSLRDIKDTQYF. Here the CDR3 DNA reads TGTGCCAGCAGCTTAAGAGATATCAAAGATACGCAGTATTTT.

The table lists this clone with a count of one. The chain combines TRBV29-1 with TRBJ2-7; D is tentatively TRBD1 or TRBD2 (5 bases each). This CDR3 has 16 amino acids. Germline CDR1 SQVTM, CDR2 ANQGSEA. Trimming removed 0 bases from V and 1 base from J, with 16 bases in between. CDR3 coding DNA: TGCAGCGTTGAAGATTATACTAGGCAGGGTTCCTACGAGCAGTACTTC. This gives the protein CSVEDYTRQGSYEQYF.

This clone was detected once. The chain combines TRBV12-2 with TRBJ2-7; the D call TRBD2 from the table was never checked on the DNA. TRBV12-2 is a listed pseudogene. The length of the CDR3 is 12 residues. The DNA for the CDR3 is TGTGCAAGTCGCTTATCTAGCTACGAGCAGTACTTC. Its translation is CASRLSSYEQYF.

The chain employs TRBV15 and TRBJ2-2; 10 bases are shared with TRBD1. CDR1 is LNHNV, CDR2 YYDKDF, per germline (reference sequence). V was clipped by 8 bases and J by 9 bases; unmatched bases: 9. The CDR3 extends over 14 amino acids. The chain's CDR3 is CATSGTGEARELFF. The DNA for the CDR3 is TGTGCCACCTCCGGGACAGGGGAGGCAAGGGAGCTGTTTTTT.

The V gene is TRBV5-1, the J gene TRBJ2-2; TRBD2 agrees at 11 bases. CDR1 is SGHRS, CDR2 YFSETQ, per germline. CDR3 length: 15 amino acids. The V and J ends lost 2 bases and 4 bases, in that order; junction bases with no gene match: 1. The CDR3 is CASSLGTSGTGELFF. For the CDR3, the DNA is TGCGCCAGCAGCTTAGGGACTAGCGGCACCGGGGAGCTGTTTTTT.

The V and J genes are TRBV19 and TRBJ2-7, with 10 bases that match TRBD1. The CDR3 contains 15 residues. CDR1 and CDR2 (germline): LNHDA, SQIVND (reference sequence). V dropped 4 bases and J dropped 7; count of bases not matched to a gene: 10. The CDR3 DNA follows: TGTGCCAGTAGTAGAACCGGGACAGGGGCGAGGGAGCAGTACTTC. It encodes CASSRTGTGAREQYF.

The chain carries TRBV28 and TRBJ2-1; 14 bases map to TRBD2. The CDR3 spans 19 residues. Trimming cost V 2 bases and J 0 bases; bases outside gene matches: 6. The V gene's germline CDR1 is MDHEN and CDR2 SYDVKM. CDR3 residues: CASSLLGLAGGGSYNEQFF. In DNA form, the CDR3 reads TGTGCCAGCAGTTTACTCGGACTAGCGGGAGGTGGCTCCTACAATGAGCAGTTCTTC.

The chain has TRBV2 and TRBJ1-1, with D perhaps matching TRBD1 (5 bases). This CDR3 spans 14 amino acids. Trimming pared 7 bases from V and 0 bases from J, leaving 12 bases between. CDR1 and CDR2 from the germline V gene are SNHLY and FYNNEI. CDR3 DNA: TGTGCCAGCAAAGTTGGACATCTGAACACTGAAGCTTTCTTT. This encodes CASKVGHLNTEAFF. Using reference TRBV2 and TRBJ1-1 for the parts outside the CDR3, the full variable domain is EPEVTQTPSHQVTQMGQEVILRCVPISNHLYFYWYRQILGQKVEFLVSFYNNEISEKSEIFDDQFSVERPDGSNFTLKIRSTKLEDSAMYFCASKVGHLNTEAFFGQGTRLTVV.

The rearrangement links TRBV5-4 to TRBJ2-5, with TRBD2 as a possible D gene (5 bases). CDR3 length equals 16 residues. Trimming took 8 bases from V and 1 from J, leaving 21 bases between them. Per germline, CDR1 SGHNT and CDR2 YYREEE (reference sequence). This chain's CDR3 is CAREFDGDLSQETQYF. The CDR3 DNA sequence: TGTGCCAGGGAATTTGACGGGGATCTGAGCCAAGAGACCCAGTACTTC.

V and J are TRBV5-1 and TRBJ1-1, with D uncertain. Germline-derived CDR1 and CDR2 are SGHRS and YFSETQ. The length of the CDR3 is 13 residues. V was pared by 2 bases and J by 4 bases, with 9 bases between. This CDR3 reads CASSLGTSTEAFF. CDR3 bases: TGCGCCAGCAGCTTAGGCACGAGCACTGAAGCTTTCTTT.

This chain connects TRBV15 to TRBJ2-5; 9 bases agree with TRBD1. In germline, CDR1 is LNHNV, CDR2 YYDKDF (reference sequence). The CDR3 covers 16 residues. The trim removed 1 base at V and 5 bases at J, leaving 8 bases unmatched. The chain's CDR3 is CATSRVGTGFGETQYF. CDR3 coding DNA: TGTGCCACCAGCAGAGTGGGGACAGGGTTCGGCGAGACCCAGTACTTC.

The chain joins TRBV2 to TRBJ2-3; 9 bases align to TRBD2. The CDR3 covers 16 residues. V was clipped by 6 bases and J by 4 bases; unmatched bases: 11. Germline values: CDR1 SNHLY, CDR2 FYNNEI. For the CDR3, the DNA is TGTGCCAGCAGGGCATGGACAAGCGGGGGGTCAGATACGCAGTATTTT. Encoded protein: CASRAWTSGGSDTQYF.

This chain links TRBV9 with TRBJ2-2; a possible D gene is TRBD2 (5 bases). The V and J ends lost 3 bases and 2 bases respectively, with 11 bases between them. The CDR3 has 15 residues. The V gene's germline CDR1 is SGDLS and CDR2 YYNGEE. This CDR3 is CASSAGGFNTGELFF. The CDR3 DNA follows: TGTGCCAGCAGCGCCGGCGGGTTCAACACCGGGGAGCTGTTTTTT.

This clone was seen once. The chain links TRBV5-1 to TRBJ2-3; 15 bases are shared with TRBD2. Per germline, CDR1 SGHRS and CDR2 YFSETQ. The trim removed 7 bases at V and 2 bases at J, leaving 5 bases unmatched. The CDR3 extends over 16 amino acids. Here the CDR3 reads CASGGLAGGTTDTQYF. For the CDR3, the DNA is TGCGCCAGCGGGGGACTAGCGGGAGGTACCACAGATACGCAGTATTTT.